This T cell receptor beta chain was identified during a study of patients and donors after allogeneic stem cell transplantation. One entry per CDR3 protein results from TCRdb running MiXCR on the RT-PCR reads. The sample has roughly 180,000 distinct CDR3 sequences; 35% to 50% are singletons. V lost 4 bases, J lost 5 bases, and 17 bases lay in between. Germline V CDR1 and CDR2: SGHAT, FQNNGV. This CDR3 spans 15 amino acids. Sequenced input: blood, either unsorted or a sorted T cell fraction (not recorded which). The clonotype comes from a human donor who was either an allogeneic HSCT recipient or a stem cell or donor lymphocyte infusion donor (not recorded which). It is not recorded whose cells these are; they may come from a transplant donor. V and J are TRBV11-2 and TRBJ1-1; no reliable D call. The CDR3 DNA reads as TGTGCCAGCAGCTCGTACCACGGGAGCGGGACTGAAGCTTTCTTT. Translated, it gives CASSSYHGSGTEAFF. The whole variable domain, remainder taken from reference TRBV11-2 and TRBJ1-1, is EAGVAQSPRYKIIEKRQSVAFWCNPISGHATLYWYQQILGQGPKLLIQFQNNGVVDDSQLPKDRFSAERLKGVDSTLKIQPAKLEDSAVYLCASSSYHGSGTEAFFGQGTRLTVV.